These 23 T cell receptor beta chains came from one sample sequenced in a study of shared clonotypes between healthy human individuals. Repertoires were generated with immunoSEQ multiplex PCR, while TCRdb's copy carries only in-frame clones and drops some. Of some 600,000 clones listed, about 96% were seen once; the top ten hold 0.11%. Naive CD8 populations comprised CD45RO-negative cells positively selected for CCR7, excluding terminally differentiated effector memory CD45RA+ cells. The sequenced material came from naive CD8+ T cells sorted from blood. The receptor set was obtained from a woman younger than 45 in good health.

CDR3 nucleotide sequence: TGTGCCAGCAGCTTAGCCTCAAGGGGGTACAATGAGCAGTTCTTC. Protein sequence: CASSLASRGYNEQFF. This chain links TRBV7-9 with TRBJ2-1, with D perhaps TRBD1 (6 bases). The CDR3 spans 15 residues. In germline, CDR1 is SEHNR, CDR2 FQNEAQ (reference sequence). V shed 0 bases and J shed 4 bases, with 10 bases lying between them.

The rearrangement links TRBV27 to TRBJ2-3; TRBD2 agrees at 8 bases. CDR3 length equals 16 residues. The ends lost 8 bases at V and 6 bases at J; junction bases unmatched: 16. Germline values: CDR1 MNHEY, CDR2 SMNVEV (reference sequence). The CDR3 nucleotides are TGTGCCAGCTGCCGGGGAGCGGGAGTGATAGGGGATACGCAGTATTTT. Its translation is CASCRGAGVIGDTQYF.

This clone was detected only once. V gene TRBV6-1 combines with J gene TRBJ1-3; D is possibly TRBD1 (5 bases). Germline CDR1 MNHNS, CDR2 SASEGT. V shed 4 bases and J shed 4 bases, with 17 bases lying between them. The CDR3 spans 16 residues. The chain's CDR3 is CASSGSRENVGNTIYF. CDR3 DNA: TGTGCCAGCAGTGGAAGCAGGGAGAATGTCGGAAACACCATATATTTT.

The CDR3 DNA reads as TGTGCCAGCAGCCAAGAACCCGGGACCTACGAGCAGTACTTC. The encoded protein is CASSQEPGTYEQYF. The rearrangement links TRBV4-2 to TRBJ2-7; possible D gene TRBD2, 5 bases. The germline CDR1 and CDR2 sequences are LGHNA and YNFKEQ. V was shortened by 0 bases and J by 2 bases, with 8 bases between the two germline ends. The CDR3 has 14 residues.

The genes are TRBV6-5 and TRBJ2-7; the match to TRBD2 covers 7 bases. The CDR3 loop spans 16 amino acids. Germline CDR1 and CDR2: MNHEY and SVGAGI. Trimming removed 0 bases from V and 4 bases from J; junction bases left unmatched: 9. The CDR3 here is CASSYSSAGEQYEQYF. CDR3 bases: TGTGCCAGCAGTTACTCGAGTGCGGGAGAGCAGTACGAGCAGTACTTC.

This clone was observed a few times. The V gene is TRBV6-5, the J gene TRBJ1-1; unclear D gene. This CDR3 comprises 14 residues. Per the germline V gene, CDR1 is MNHEY and CDR2 is SVGAGI. Trimming pared 6 bases from V and 1 base from J, leaving 12 bases between. This CDR3 is CASSLGLTNTEAFF. In nucleotides, the CDR3 is TGTGCCAGCAGCCTTGGACTGACGAACACTGAAGCTTTCTTT.

This chain connects TRBV28 to TRBJ1-5; D remains ambiguous. CDR3 length: 12 residues. The V end was cut by 6 bases, the J end by 9 bases, with 12 bases between. Germline CDR1 reads MDHEN; CDR2 reads SYDVKM. The CDR3 region has the DNA TGTGCCAGCAGGCTTGATGAGGGGCCCCAGCATTTT. This encodes CASRLDEGPQHF. The entire variable domain, with the rest obtained from reference TRBV28 and TRBJ1-5, is as follows: DVKVTQSSRYLVKRTGEKVFLECVQDMDHENMFWYRQDPGLGLRLIYFSYDVKMKEKGDIPEGYSVSREKKERFSLILESASTNQTSMYLCASRLDEGPQHFGDGTRLSIL.

The V and J genes are TRBV28 and TRBJ2-7, with D possibly being TRBD2 (6 bases). V dropped 4 bases and J dropped 5 bases, with 6 bases sitting between them. Germline V gives CDR1 MDHEN, CDR2 SYDVKM. The CDR3 runs 11 residues. For the CDR3, the DNA is TGTGCCAGCAGTTGGGGGGACGAGCAGTACTTC. The encoded protein is CASSWGDEQYF.

V gene TRBV10-3 combines with J gene TRBJ2-7; D not resolved. Germline CDR1 is ENHRY and CDR2 is SYGVKD. CDR3 length: 16 amino acids. V was pared by 4 bases and J by 3 bases, with 19 bases between. CDR3 coding DNA: TGTGCCATCAGTGTTGTCCCGGGTCAGATAATCTACGAGCAGTACTTC. It yields the protein CAISVVPGQIIYEQYF.

This clone was seen a handful of times. The rearrangement uses TRBV29-1 and TRBJ1-5; D uncertain. The CDR3 contains 14 residues. V was cut by 3 bases and J by 3 bases, with 12 bases left in between. Looked up from germline, CDR1 is SQVTM and CDR2 is ANQGSEA. The CDR3: CSVEVAEPNQPQHF. The CDR3 bases are TGCAGCGTTGAGGTTGCGGAGCCCAATCAGCCCCAGCATTTT.

The chain links TRBV5-4 to TRBJ1-2; perhaps TRBD1 as D (6 bases). The CDR3 runs 15 residues. The ends were cut back, 2 bases at V and 4 bases at J, with 15 bases in the middle. Looked up from germline, CDR1 is SGHNT and CDR2 is YYREEE (reference sequence). CDR3 sequence reads: CASSFPRGGLYGYTF. The CDR3 bases are TGTGCCAGCAGCTTCCCTCGAGGGGGGCTCTATGGCTACACCTTC.

The chain couples TRBV27 to TRBJ1-1; tentatively, D is TRBD1 (5 bases). Between the trimmed V and J ends, which lost 3 bases and 4 bases, there was a span of 21 bases. Germline V CDR1 and CDR2: MNHEY, SMNVEV (reference sequence). This CDR3 spans 17 amino acids. CDR3 bases: TGTGCCAGCAGTTTTTCTTACCAACTCCCCGGGGCCACTGAAGCTTTCTTT. Amino acid sequence: CASSFSYQLPGATEAFF.

In the case of this clone: Other DNA sequences of this sample code for an identical CDR3. The chain carries TRBV7-2 and TRBJ2-2; D possibly corresponds to TRBD2 (6 bases). The CDR3 has 14 residues. V was cut by 0 bases and J by 4 bases, with 6 bases left in between. The germline V gene has CDR1 SGHTA and CDR2 FQGNSA. The CDR3 spells CASSLAGGTGELFF. The CDR3 DNA sequence: TGTGCCAGCAGCTTAGCGGGAGGCACCGGGGAGCTGTTTTTT. Full variable domain (outside the CDR3, taken from reference TRBV7-2 and TRBJ2-2): GAGVSQSPSNKVTEKGKDVELRCDPISGHTALYWYRQSLGQGLEFLIYFQGNSAPDKSGLPSDRFSAERTGGSVSTLTIQRTQQEDSAVYLCASSLAGGTGELFFGEGSRLTVL.

CDR3 coding DNA: TGTGCCAGCTCACCCCGGACAGAGCATGCTAACTATGGCTACACCTTC. Amino acids: CASSPRTEHANYGYTF. This chain connects TRBV18 to TRBJ1-2, with D possibly matching TRBD1 (6 bases). This CDR3 has 16 residues. Germline assignment: CDR1 KGHSH and CDR2 LQKENI. V was shortened by 3 bases and J by 0 bases, with 14 bases between the two germline ends.

This CDR3 is CASSLRGVNYNEQFF. The CDR3 DNA reads TGTGCCAGCAGTTTACGGGGGGTTAACTACAATGAGCAGTTCTTC. This chain connects TRBV27 to TRBJ2-1; TRBD2 agrees at 7 bases. The V and J ends lost 2 bases and 3 bases, in that order; junction bases with no gene match: 4. Germline loops: CDR1 MNHEY, CDR2 SMNVEV (reference sequence). CDR3 length equals 15 residues.

The gene calls are TRBV5-4 and TRBJ2-2, with 8 positions matching TRBD2. CDR1 is SGHNT, CDR2 YYREEE, per germline (reference sequence). The CDR3 totals 14 residues. Losses at the gene ends were 2 bases for V and 6 bases for J; bases not matched to a gene: 3. DNA for the CDR3: TGTGCCAGCAGCTTAGCGGGGGAGTCCGGGGAGCTGTTTTTT. Translated, it gives CASSLAGESGELFF.

This chain joins TRBV29-1 and TRBJ2-7; D could derive from TRBD1 or TRBD2 (5 bases each). The CDR3 consists of 15 residues. CDR1 is SQVTM, CDR2 ANQGSEA, per germline. With 0 bases removed from V and 3 bases from J, the gap between germline ends came to 15 bases. CDR3 coding DNA: TGCAGCGTTGAAGATCCGGCCGGGGCCCACTACGAGCAGTACTTC. It translates to CSVEDPAGAHYEQYF.

In its sample, this clone was seen once. This chain links TRBV14 with TRBJ2-7; D may be TRBD2 (6 bases). This CDR3 is 13 amino acids long. Trimming removed 1 base from V and 5 bases from J, with 9 bases in between. The germline CDR1 and CDR2 sequences are SGHDN and FVKESK. The CDR3 loop reads CASSQVGGDEQYF. In DNA, the CDR3 is TGTGCCAGCAGCCAAGTGGGAGGAGACGAGCAGTACTTC.

V and J are TRBV7-3 and TRBJ2-2; weak D call: TRBD1 (6 bases). The CDR3 consists of 16 residues. The ends were cut back, 2 bases at V and 3 bases at J, with 13 bases in the middle. Germline-derived CDR1 and CDR2 are SGHTA and FQGTGA. CDR3 region: CASSLSGYRDTGELFF. Written as DNA, the CDR3 is TGTGCCAGCAGCTTATCGGGTTACAGGGACACCGGGGAGCTGTTTTTT.

Points on this clone: The identical CDR3 is also encoded by other nucleotide sequences in the sample. The J gene is TRBJ1-5, the V gene TRBV27; D gene ambiguous. Trimming removed 5 bases from V and 2 bases from J, with 7 bases in between. CDR1 is MNHEY and CDR2 is SMNVEV in the germline V gene (reference sequence). The CDR3 spans 13 residues. The CDR3 DNA is TGTGCCAGCAGTAACCGGGGCAATCAGCCCCAGCATTTT. This translates into CASSNRGNQPQHF.

V gene TRBV4-1 combines with J gene TRBJ2-5, with D uncertain. TRBJ2-7 matches the DNA end more closely, so the J call is doubtful. The germline V gene encodes CDR1 MGHRA and CDR2 YSYEKL. This CDR3 has 14 residues. The CDR3 here is CASSQAIGSYEQYF. The DNA of the CDR3 is TGCGCCAGCAGCCAAGCTATAGGCTCCTACGAGCAGTACTTC.

V usage is TRBV28 and J usage is TRBJ2-1, with 8 bases aligning to TRBD1. Germline V lookup: CDR1 MDHEN, CDR2 SYDVKM. The V segment lost 5 bases and the J segment 0 bases; nucleotides outside the gene matches: 6. The CDR3 is 16 residues long. The DNA for the CDR3 is TGTGCCAGCAGTCCAAGACAGGGGAGCTCCTACAATGAGCAGTTCTTC. It codes for CASSPRQGSSYNEQFF.

This chain uses TRBV6-6 with TRBJ2-7; tentative D call: TRBD2 (7 bases). This CDR3 contains 14 residues. Germline assignment: CDR1 MNHNY and CDR2 SVGAGI (reference sequence). The germline V and J ends were trimmed by 5 bases and 4 bases, with 15 bases remaining between them. As DNA, the CDR3 is TGTGCCAGCAGTGCCGCGGGGGCGTTTTACGAGCAGTACTTC. It codes for CASSAAGAFYEQYF.